This TCR beta chain was documented in a study of cytomegalovirus exposure and HLA in healthy donors. On the study more broadly: A prior analysis found 117 million unique TCR beta sequences from 150 million to 200 million T cells. Whole-study results and caveats: The study recorded over 150 TCR beta chains that were cytomegalovirus-associated. Later work found that TCR association rates differed between HLA loci; DRB1 had the most and HLA-C the fewest.

In regard to this clone: Its antigen is still unknown.

With 60 Vbeta and 13 Jbeta primers, the PCR was carried out. Measured with immunoSEQ multiplex PCR; TCRdb has only the in-frame clones, and not every one. The table records 150,000 or so clones, more than 8% of them present only once. Sequences were obtained from PBMCs. The TCR was taken from a middle-aged man in good health and CMV-seronegative.

The CDR3 DNA follows: TGTGCCAGCAGCTCCGGGACTAGCTACGAGCAGTACTTC. It specifies CASSSGTSYEQYF. The rearrangement uses TRBV7-9 and TRBJ2-7, with 8 bases lining up with TRBD2. V lost 4 bases, J lost 3 bases, and 2 bases stayed unmatched. The CDR3 sequence is 13 residues long. CDR1 SEHNR and CDR2 FQNEAQ come from the germline V gene (reference sequence).